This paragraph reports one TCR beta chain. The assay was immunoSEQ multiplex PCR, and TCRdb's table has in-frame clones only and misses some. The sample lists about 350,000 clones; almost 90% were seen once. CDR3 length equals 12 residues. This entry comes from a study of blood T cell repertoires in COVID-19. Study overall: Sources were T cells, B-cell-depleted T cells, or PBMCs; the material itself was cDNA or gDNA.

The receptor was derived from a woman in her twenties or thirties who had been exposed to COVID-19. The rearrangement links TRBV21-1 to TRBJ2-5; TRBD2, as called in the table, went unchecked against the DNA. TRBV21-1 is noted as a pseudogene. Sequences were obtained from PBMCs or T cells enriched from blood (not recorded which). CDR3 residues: CASRPAPRTQYF. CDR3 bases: TGTGCCAGCAGGCCTGCCCCTAGGACCCAGTACTTC.